The entry that follows covers one TCR beta chain sequence. TCRdb's copy holds only in-frame clones and misses some; the assay was immunoSEQ multiplex PCR. The table lists some 190,000 clones, around 84% of them singletons. Participants were aged about 18 to 90 years from 20 to 30 US areas. Cohort placement rested on clinical history that participants reported themselves. This entry belongs to a study of blood T cell repertoires in COVID-19. For the study at large: Samples came from the United States, Italy and Spain, spanning acute and convalescent COVID-19. The analysed material was cDNA or gDNA that came from T cells, B-cell-depleted T cells, or PBMCs.

Germline CDR1 MNHEY, CDR2 SMNVEV (reference sequence). The CDR3 runs to 13 residues. Trimming removed 6 bases from V and 0 bases from J, with 8 bases in between. The sequenced sample consisted of PBMCs or T cells enriched from blood (not recorded which). The genes are TRBV27 and TRBJ2-5; D is uncertain. The receptor comes from a man aged 30 to 39 with acute COVID-19. CDR3 nucleotides: TGTGCCAGCAGACCGACAAACCAAGAGACCCAGTACTTC. Translating it yields CASRPTNQETQYF.